This T cell receptor (beta chain) was recorded in a study of blood T cell repertoires in COVID-19. Study summary: The study drew acute and convalescent COVID-19 samples from the United States, Italy and Spain. Sample material is recorded as cDNA or gDNA derived from T cells, B-cell-depleted T cells, or PBMCs.

The CDR3 spans 12 residues. Germline CDR1 is SNHLY and CDR2 is FYNNEI. V lost 3 bases and J 11 bases, leaving 13 bases between the germline ends. In the authors' workflow: Reference gene primer amplification yielded estimated nucleated cell counts. Assay: immunoSEQ multiplex PCR; the TCRdb copy retains only in-frame clones and omits some. Clone size and the V and J calls come from that table; the DNA yielded D and trimming. The repertoire holds roughly 380,000 clones, with 81% as singletons. The chain carries TRBV2 and TRBJ1-1; no clear D. The material sequenced was peripheral blood. This clonotype originated in a human donor with acute or convalescent COVID-19. The donor label of this sample is uncertain. CDR3 bases: TGTGCCAGCAGTGACGACGACCCGAGGGCTTTCTTT. It specifies CASSDDDPRAFF.